This T cell receptor beta chain originates from a study of CD8 T cells in Susac syndrome (dated by TCRdb to about 2019). Looking at the study overall: Repertoire sequencing was used to test whether CD8+ T cell activation and differentiation in Susac syndrome was antigen driven. The study compared CD8+ T cell repertoire clonality among 12 healthy donors, about 14 Susac syndrome patients and roughly 15 multiple sclerosis patients. General conclusions and limits of the study: The study acknowledged that relatively few individuals were included in the TCR sequencing and HLA analysis.

As concerns this clonotype: Its antigen is currently not known. Per-base qualities were not stored, and no clone one base away is much larger.

RNA was extracted using the RNeasy kit, and roughly 0.45 to 1 microgram was reverse transcribed with random hexamers. The immunoSEQ multiplex PCR assay, covering 54 Vbeta and 13 Jbeta segments, was used to amplify TCR beta CDR3 regions. To correct PCR amplification bias, a synthetic template baseline was used for both primer optimization and computational correction. On the study's bioinformatics: Reads were annotated to V, D and J genes according to IMGT and were analyzed with immunoSEQ Analyzer, with only productive sequences retained. Clonality was calculated as one minus the Shannon entropy normalized by log2 of the number of productive unique sequences. Public and private clones were assessed among the 100 most prevalent clones of each patient and control. A clone was defined as Susac-specific if it was absent from the healthy and MS cohorts, from approximately 980 published viral clones and from other ImmuneACCESS disease sequences. TCRdb reprocessed the public reads (quality trimming at Q25 with fastp, clone calling with MiXCR) and kept in-frame beta chains. Each entry merges the rows of one CDR3 protein and shows their most common DNA and genes. The authors' filters were not applied to this entry. This sample holds some 260,000 distinct CDR3 sequences; roughly 85% were observed only once. Approximately 0.11% of the sample lies in the top ten.

Peripheral blood CD8+ and CD4+ T cells from healthy donors, Susac syndrome patients and multiple sclerosis patients were profiled using high-throughput TCR beta sequencing. Multiple sclerosis controls were treatment-naive patients with stable or active relapsing-remitting disease fulfilling revised McDonald criteria. Bulk CD8+ and CD4+ T cells were purified by magnetic negative isolation, while CD8+ TEMRA cells were enriched using FACS. Blood was collected in EDTA tubes and processed within 24 hours, with PBMCs isolated through density gradient centrifugation. PBMCs intended for TCR sequencing were cryopreserved in liquid nitrogen and thawed later in a water bath at 37 degrees C. The sorted or isolated CD4+, CD8+ and CD8+ TEMRA cells had a purity of 90% or higher. Reading the germline V gene (reference sequence) gives CDR1 DFQATT and CDR2 SNEGSKA. Taken from cysteine to phenylalanine, the CDR3 has 12 residues. The only DNA kept is the CDR3, 36 bases in frame from the first base. Clipping removes 1 base from V and 9 bases from J, with 0 as the unmatched junction base count.

The sequence derives from a human donor with multiple sclerosis. The specimen sequenced was CD8+ T cells from PBMCs. The sequence is built from TRBV20-1 and TRBJ2-1, with 10 bases matching TRBD2. CDR3 loop: CSARASGSEQFF. The base sequence is TGCAGTGCTAGAGCTAGCGGGAGTGAGCAGTTCTTC.